Listed here is a single TCR beta chain. The data were taken from a study of blood T cell repertoires in COVID-19. About the research overall: Samples representing acute and convalescent COVID-19 were sourced from the United States, Italy and Spain.

Germline assignment: CDR1 SNHLY and CDR2 FYNNEI. The CDR3 totals 14 residues. The V gene lost 7 bases and the J gene lost 3 bases, with 13 bases spanning the gap. Data came from immunoSEQ multiplex PCR; TCRdb stores just in-frame clones and leaves some out. The sample records around 200,000 clones, about 90% being singletons. What was sequenced was peripheral blood. The sequence was collected from a woman aged 55-69 years with COVID-19, enrolled during active disease. This chain uses TRBV2 with TRBJ1-5; maybe TRBD1 (6 bases). As DNA, the CDR3 is TGTGCCAGCACCGACAGGCAAGTCAATCAGCCCCAGCATTTT. It is translated as CASTDRQVNQPQHF.